This T cell receptor beta chain appears in the sequencing data of a study of T-cell memory formation after mild COVID-19. Study results and caveats: Mainly CM and EM harbored the contracting CD4+ clones; mainly EMRA harbored the CD8+ ones. Researchers found some responding clones in pre-infection memory, a sign that cross-reactive memory joined. Proof of SARS-CoV-2 specificity was absent for the second-wave clones that crested on day 37.

The germline CDR1 and CDR2 sequences are SGHRS and YFSETQ. Trimming removed 2 bases from V and 0 bases from J, with 9 bases in between. The CDR3 covers 16 residues. Barcoded TCR alpha and TCR beta cDNA libraries with UMIs came from 5'RACE using constant-segment primers. TCRdb re-derived calls from the 5' RACE reads in MiXCR, one entry per CDR3 protein. The sample lists around 260,000 distinct CDR3 sequences, around 16% seen once, with 22% in the top ten. This clonotype was found a few times. Its target is not known. The sample taken for sequencing was PBMCs or a T cell subset sorted from them (not recorded which). The chain links TRBV5-1 to TRBJ1-6; no clear D. This receptor was obtained from a man aged 18 to 30 who had mild COVID-19 (a few samples of this study predate the infection). Cell type and time point are not known. CDR3 protein: CASSLGSSSYNSPLHF. The DNA for the CDR3 is TGCGCCAGCAGCTTAGGCAGCAGCTCCTATAATTCACCCCTCCACTTT.